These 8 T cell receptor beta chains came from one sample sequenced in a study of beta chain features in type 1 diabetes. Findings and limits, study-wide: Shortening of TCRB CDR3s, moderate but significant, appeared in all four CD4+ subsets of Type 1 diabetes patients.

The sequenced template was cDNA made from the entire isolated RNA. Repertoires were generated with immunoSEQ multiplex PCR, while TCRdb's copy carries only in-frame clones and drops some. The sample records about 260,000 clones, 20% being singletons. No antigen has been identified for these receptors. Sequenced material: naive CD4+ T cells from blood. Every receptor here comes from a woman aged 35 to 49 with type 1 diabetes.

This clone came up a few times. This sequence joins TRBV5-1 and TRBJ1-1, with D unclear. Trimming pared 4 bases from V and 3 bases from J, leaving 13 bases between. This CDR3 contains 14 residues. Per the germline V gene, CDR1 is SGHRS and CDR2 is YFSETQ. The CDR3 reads CASSISWRDTEAFF. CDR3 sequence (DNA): TGCGCCAGCAGCATCTCCTGGCGGGACACTGAAGCTTTCTTT. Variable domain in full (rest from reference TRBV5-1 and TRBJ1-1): KAGVTQTPRYLIKTRGQQVTLSCSPISGHRSVSWYQQTPGQGLQFLFEYFSETQRNKGNFPGRFSGRQFSNSRSEMNVSTLELGDSALYLCASSISWRDTEAFFGQGTRLTVV.

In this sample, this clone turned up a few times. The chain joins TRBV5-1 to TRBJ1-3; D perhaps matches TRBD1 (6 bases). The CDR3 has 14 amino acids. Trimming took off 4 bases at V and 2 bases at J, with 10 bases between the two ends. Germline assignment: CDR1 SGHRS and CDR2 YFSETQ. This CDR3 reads CASSADRTGNTIYF. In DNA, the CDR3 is TGCGCCAGCAGCGCCGACAGGACTGGAAACACCATATATTTT.

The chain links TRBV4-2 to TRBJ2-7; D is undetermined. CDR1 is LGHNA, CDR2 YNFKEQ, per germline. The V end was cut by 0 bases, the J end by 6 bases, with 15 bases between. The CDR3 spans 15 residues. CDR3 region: CASSQDGLSPGEQYF. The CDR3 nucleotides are TGTGCCAGCAGCCAAGATGGGCTGTCCCCAGGCGAGCAGTACTTC.

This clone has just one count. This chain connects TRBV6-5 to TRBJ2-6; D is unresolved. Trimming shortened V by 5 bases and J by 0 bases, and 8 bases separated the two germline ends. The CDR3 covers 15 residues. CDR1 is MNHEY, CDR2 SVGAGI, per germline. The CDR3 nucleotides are TGTGCCAGCAGTAGCAGGTTCTCTGGGGCCAACGTCCTGACTTTC. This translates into CASSSRFSGANVLTF.

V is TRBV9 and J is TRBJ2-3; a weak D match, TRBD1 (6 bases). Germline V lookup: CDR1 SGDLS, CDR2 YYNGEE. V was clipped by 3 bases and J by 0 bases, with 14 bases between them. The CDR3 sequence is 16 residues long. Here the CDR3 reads CASSAGGYYSTDTQYF. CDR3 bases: TGTGCCAGCAGCGCTGGGGGCTACTATAGCACAGATACGCAGTATTTT.

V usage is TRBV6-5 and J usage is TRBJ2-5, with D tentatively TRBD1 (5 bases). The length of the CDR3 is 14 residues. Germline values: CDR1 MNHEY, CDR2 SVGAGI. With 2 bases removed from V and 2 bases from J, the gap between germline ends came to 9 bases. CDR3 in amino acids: CASSYPTAQETQYF. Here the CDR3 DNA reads TGTGCCAGCAGTTACCCGACAGCTCAAGAGACCCAGTACTTC.

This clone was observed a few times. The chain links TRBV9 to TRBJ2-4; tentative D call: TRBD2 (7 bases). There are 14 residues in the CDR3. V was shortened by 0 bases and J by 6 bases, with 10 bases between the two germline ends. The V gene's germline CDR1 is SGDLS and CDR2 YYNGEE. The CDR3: CASSVEGGGNIQYF. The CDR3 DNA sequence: TGTGCCAGCAGCGTAGAGGGGGGGGGAAACATTCAGTACTTC. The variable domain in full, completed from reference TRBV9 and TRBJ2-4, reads DSGVTQTPKHLITATGQRVTLRCSPRSGDLSVYWYQQSLDQGLQFLIQYYNGEERAKGNILERFSAQQFPDLHSELNLSSLELGDSALYFCASSVEGGGNIQYFGAGTRLSVL.

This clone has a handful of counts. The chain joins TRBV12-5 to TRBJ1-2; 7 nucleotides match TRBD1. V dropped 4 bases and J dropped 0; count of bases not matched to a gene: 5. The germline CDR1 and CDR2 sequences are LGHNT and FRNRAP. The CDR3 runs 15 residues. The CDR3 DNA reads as TGTGCTAGTGGTTCCCAGGGGGATTCTAACTATGGCTACACCTTC. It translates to CASGSQGDSNYGYTF.